Sequencing of this T cell receptor beta chain was carried out in a study of molecular identifiers for immune sequencing clone quantification. TCRdb reprocessed the PCR reads via MiXCR and lists one record per CDR3 protein. The data hold about 640,000 distinct CDR3 sequences, with 15% to 20% observed a single time. With RNA at 10%, 30% or 50%, naive CD8 libraries came from roughly 20,000 to 1,000,000 sorted cells. The table lists this clonotype with many counts. V shed 5 bases and J shed 1 base, with 10 bases lying between them. The germline CDR1 and CDR2 sequences are DFQATT and SNEGSKA (reference sequence). CDR3 size: 13 residues.

V gene TRBV20-1 combines with J gene TRBJ2-3; D is possibly TRBD2 (5 bases). Sequenced material: naive CD8+ T cells from blood, with Jurkat cell RNA spiked in. Subset in this sample: FACS-sorted CD8+CD4-CCR7+CD45RA+ naive T cells. The clonotype was recovered from a human donor in good health. Some libraries in this study had Jurkat cell RNA spiked in. The CDR3 coding sequence is TGCAGTGCTCCCGAGAGGGGCACAGATACGCAGTATTTT. Protein product: CSAPERGTDTQYF.